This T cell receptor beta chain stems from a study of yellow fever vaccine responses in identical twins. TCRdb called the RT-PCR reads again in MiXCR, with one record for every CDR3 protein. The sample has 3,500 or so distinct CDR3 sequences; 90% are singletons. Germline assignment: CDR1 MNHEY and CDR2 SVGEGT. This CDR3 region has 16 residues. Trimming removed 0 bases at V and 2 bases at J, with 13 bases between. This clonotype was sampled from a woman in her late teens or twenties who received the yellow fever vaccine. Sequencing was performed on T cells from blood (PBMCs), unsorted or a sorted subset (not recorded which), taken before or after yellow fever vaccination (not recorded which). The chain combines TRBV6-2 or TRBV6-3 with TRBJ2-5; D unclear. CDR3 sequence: CASSYSVSVKQETQYF. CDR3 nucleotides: TGTGCCAGCAGTTACTCGGTCAGCGTAAAGCAAGAGACCCAGTACTTC.